The 2 T cell receptor beta chains given below trace back to one sample, sequenced in a study of post-analysis software for immune sequencing data. Their antigen targets remain unknown. Study-wide results and caveats: Compared with controls, patients had more of 4 to 6 TRBV segments, including TRBV5-6, TRBV5-1 and TRBV20-1.

Unique molecular identifiers were present in the TCR beta cDNA libraries. TCRdb itself ran the PCR reads through MiXCR, one entry per CDR3 protein. The sample has over 700,000 distinct CDR3 sequences; 25% to 30% are singletons. The sample consisted of blood. These receptor sequences come from a girl aged 10 to 17 with multiple sclerosis.

In this sample, this clonotype turned up a few times. CDR3: CSVEDTGAPKDAQYF. CDR3 nucleotide sequence: TGCAGCGTTGAAGATACCGGGGCCCCTAAGGATGCGCAGTATTTT. V gene TRBV29-1 combines with J gene TRBJ2-3; D tentatively reads TRBD1 or TRBD2 (5 bases each). Trimming shortened V by 0 bases and J by 10 bases, and 20 bases separated the two germline ends. The CDR3 length is 15 residues. The V gene's germline CDR1 is SQVTM and CDR2 ANQGSEA.

The sample holds a few counts of this clonotype. The chain links TRBV11-2 to TRBJ2-7; D not resolved. CDR3 length: 10 amino acids. Germline loops: CDR1 SGHAT, CDR2 FQNNGV. Deletions cut 5 bases from V and 7 bases from J, with 6 bases between. CDR3 loop: CASSGREQYF. CDR3 sequence (DNA): TGTGCCAGCAGCGGTAGAGAGCAGTACTTC.